Listed below are T cell receptor beta chains from one sample, sequenced in a study of T-cell reconstitution after alpha-beta-depleted transplantation in children. From the PCR reads, TCRdb called clonotypes with MiXCR, one entry per CDR3 protein. The repertoire holds hundreds of thousands of distinct CDR3 sequences, 13% seen once, with approximately 0.8% in the top ten. Material: PBMCs, obtained before TCRalphabeta/CD19-depleted stem cell transplant. Source of these receptors: a girl aged 2 to 10 with congenital amegakaryocytic thrombocytopenia, due to receive a stem cell transplant. Each CDR3 is given with its conserved first and last residue. Each record gives: D gene, J gene, V gene, clone size, CDR3 protein, CDR3 DNA. A D gene is named only where the DNA matches it firmly. Where a row states a size, it is once, few, many or the class of an expanded clone; other rows omit it.

TRBD2	TRBJ2-1	TRBV29-1	many	CSVETSGTYNEQFF	TGCAGCGTTGAGACTAGCGGTACCTACAATGAGCAGTTCTTC
-	TRBJ2-1	TRBV5-1	many	CASSHLEYNEQFF	TGCGCCAGCAGCCATTTAGAATACAATGAGCAGTTCTTC
-	TRBJ2-3	TRBV5-1	-	CASSLEGGREDTQYF	TGCGCCAGCAGCTTGGAGGGAGGACGGGAAGATACGCAGTATTTT
-	TRBJ2-5	TRBV7-2	many	CASRIGNLETQYF	TGTGCCAGCAGGATCGGGAATTTGGAGACCCAGTACTTC
TRBD2	TRBJ2-7	TRBV7-3	-	CASATGTSGSEQYF	TGTGCCAGCGCTACCGGGACTAGCGGTAGCGAGCAGTACTTC
-	TRBJ2-1	TRBV14	many	CASSRQGWGLDEQFF	TGTGCCAGCAGCCGCCAAGGGTGGGGATTGGATGAGCAGTTCTTC
-	TRBJ2-7	TRBV5-1	-	CASSKGGGELSYEQYF	TGCGCCAGCAGCAAGGGCGGAGGGGAACTATCCTACGAGCAGTACTTC
-	TRBJ2-3	TRBV20-1	many	CSVLGPSTDTQYF	TGCAGTGTCCTCGGACCAAGCACAGATACGCAGTATTTT
-	TRBJ2-7	TRBV20-1	-	CSASGQRVYEQYF	TGCAGCGCTAGCGGACAGAGGGTTTACGAGCAGTACTTC
-	TRBJ2-1	TRBV29-1	few	CSVGAWSGVEQFF	TGCAGCGTTGGGGCTTGGTCAGGGGTCGAGCAGTTCTTC
-	TRBJ2-1	TRBV5-1	many	CASRLAQRYNEQFF	TGCGCCAGCAGACTAGCCCAACGATACAATGAGCAGTTCTTC
-	TRBJ2-3	TRBV20-1	many	CSARDKPNADTQYF	TGCAGTGCTAGAGACAAGCCCAACGCAGATACGCAGTATTTT
-	TRBJ2-2	TRBV29-1	many	CSVVKGWNGELFF	TGCAGCGTTGTTAAGGGGTGGAACGGGGAGCTGTTTTTT
TRBD2	TRBJ2-1	TRBV20-1	many	CSATLAAAYNEQFF	TGCAGTGCGACACTAGCGGCCGCCTACAATGAGCAGTTCTTC
TRBD2	TRBJ2-3	TRBV12-3/TRBV12-4	-	CASTSAGSTDTQYF	TGTGCCAGTACATCAGCGGGGAGCACAGATACGCAGTATTTT
TRBD1	TRBJ2-7	TRBV20-1	many	CSARTGDSSYEQYF	TGCAGTGCTAGAACTGGGGACAGCTCCTACGAGCAGTACTTC
-	TRBJ2-7	TRBV29-1	few	CSTGNSYEQYF	TGCAGCACCGGGAACTCCTACGAGCAGTACTTC
-	TRBJ1-3	TRBV7-9	-	CASSLAFGNGRLNTIYF	TGTGCCAGCAGCTTAGCTTTTGGTAACGGCCGGCTAAACACCATATATTTT
-	TRBJ1-2	TRBV29-1	many	CSVRGPKTHGYTF	TGCAGCGTTAGAGGGCCCAAAACCCATGGCTACACCTTC
TRBD2	TRBJ2-1	TRBV7-9	many	CASSLVGLAVSNEQFF	TGTGCCAGCAGCTTAGTGGGACTAGCGGTTTCAAATGAGCAGTTCTTC
-	TRBJ2-1	TRBV7-2	few	CASSLSLRLSSYNEQFF	TGTGCCAGCAGCTTATCTTTGCGTCTGAGCTCCTACAATGAGCAGTTCTTC
TRBD2	TRBJ2-4	TRBV3-1	few	CASSQRLAGGPENIQYF	TGTGCCAGCTCCCAAAGACTAGCGGGAGGGCCGGAAAACATTCAGTACTTC
-	TRBJ2-1	TRBV20-1	many	CSARPRSSYNEQFF	TGCAGTGCTAGACCGCGGAGCTCCTACAATGAGCAGTTCTTC
TRBD2	TRBJ2-2	TRBV5-1	few	CASSLWREDTGELFF	TGCGCCAGCAGCTTATGGCGGGAGGACACCGGGGAGCTGTTTTTT
TRBD1	TRBJ2-5	TRBV7-7	-	CASSLNNRGETQYF	TGTGCCAGCAGCTTAAATAACAGGGGAGAGACCCAGTACTTC
-	TRBJ2-7	TRBV6-1	many	CASSSPHFPRTYEQYF	TGTGCCAGCAGCTCCCCCCACTTCCCGAGAACGTACGAGCAGTACTTC
-	TRBJ2-1	TRBV5-1	many	CASSLESLSSYNEQFF	TGCGCCAGCAGCTTGGAAAGTTTAAGCTCCTACAATGAGCAGTTCTTC
-	TRBJ2-1	TRBV15	few	CATSRGKEGPWYNEQFF	TGTGCCACCAGCAGGGGTAAGGAGGGCCCGTGGTACAATGAGCAGTTCTTC
TRBD1	TRBJ2-7	TRBV29-1	-	CSVESGTGYYEQYF	TGCAGCGTTGAGTCCGGGACAGGGTACTACGAGCAGTACTTC
TRBD1	TRBJ2-1	TRBV7-2	many	CASGDRGRDTIWKDNEQFF	TGTGCCAGCGGCGACAGGGGCCGGGACACAATATGGAAGGACAATGAGCAGTTCTTC
TRBD1	TRBJ2-3	TRBV5-1	-	CASSGTGGADTQYF	TGCGCCAGCAGCGGAACAGGGGGCGCAGATACGCAGTATTTT
-	TRBJ2-5	TRBV5-1	many	CASSLTAKETQYF	TGCGCCAGCAGCTTGACAGCTAAGGAGACCCAGTACTTC
-	TRBJ2-7	TRBV27	many	CASKVVAGPSYEQYF	TGTGCCAGCAAAGTGGTGGCAGGCCCTTCCTACGAGCAGTACTTC
-	TRBJ2-7	TRBV7-9	-	CASSLDDVFPYEQYF	TGTGCCAGCAGCCTAGACGACGTCTTCCCCTACGAGCAGTACTTC
TRBD1	TRBJ2-5	TRBV7-2	few	CASTLTGGEETQYF	TGTGCCAGCACCCTGACAGGGGGTGAAGAGACCCAGTACTTC
TRBD1	TRBJ2-2	TRBV5-1	many	CASSWHTGGMNTGELFF	TGCGCCAGCAGCTGGCATACAGGGGGAATGAACACCGGGGAGCTGTTTTTT
TRBD1	TRBJ2-3	TRBV20-1	many	CSAREGGQGAYF	TGCAGTGCTAGAGAGGGGGGACAGGGGGCGTATTTT
-	TRBJ2-2	TRBV5-1	many	CASSRDGYTGELFF	TGCGCCAGCAGCCGTGACGGGTACACCGGGGAGCTGTTTTTT
-	TRBJ1-5	TRBV29-1	many	CSVEVSGNQPQHF	TGCAGCGTTGAAGTGTCAGGCAATCAGCCCCAGCATTTT
-	TRBJ2-1	TRBV5-4	few	CASSLYLTYERTPSSYNEQFF	TGTGCCAGCAGCTTGTATTTAACTTATGAGCGGACCCCGAGCTCCTACAATGAGCAGTTCTTC
-	TRBJ2-1	TRBV29-1	few	CSAFSYNEQFF	TGCAGCGCCTTTAGTTACAATGAGCAGTTCTTC
TRBD2	TRBJ2-3	TRBV5-1	many	CASSLVAGDTDTQYF	TGCGCCAGCAGCTTGGTAGCGGGAGATACAGATACGCAGTATTTT
-	TRBJ1-2	TRBV20-1	-	CSLDTYGYTF	TGCAGTTTGGACACTTATGGCTACACCTTC
TRBD1	TRBJ1-6	TRBV20-1	many	CSARLTGSNSPLHF	TGCAGTGCTAGACTGACAGGGAGTAATTCACCCCTCCACTTT
-	TRBJ2-1	TRBV10-3	-	CAISEGRTGSYNEQFF	TGTGCCATCAGTGAAGGGCGGACCGGCTCCTACAATGAGCAGTTCTTC
-	TRBJ2-7	TRBV6-1	many	CASTQADYYEQYF	TGTGCCAGCACCCAGGCGGACTATTACGAGCAGTACTTC
TRBD1	TRBJ1-1	TRBV15	-	CATSRPGQVTEAFF	TGTGCCACCAGCAGACCGGGACAGGTCACTGAAGCTTTCTTT
TRBD2	TRBJ2-1	TRBV5-1	-	CASGKTSGAYNEQFF	TGCGCCAGCGGCAAAACTAGCGGGGCTTACAATGAGCAGTTCTTC
-	TRBJ1-4	TRBV9	few	CASSAGYEKLFF	TGTGCCAGCAGTGCGGGATATGAAAAACTGTTTTTT
TRBD2	TRBJ2-2	TRBV5-1	few	CASSAFLAGAMNTGELFF	TGCGCCAGCAGTGCCTTTCTAGCGGGAGCTATGAACACCGGGGAGCTGTTTTTT
-	TRBJ2-1	TRBV18	-	CASSPLEWTTGDEQFF	TGTGCCAGCTCACCACTTGAGTGGACGACAGGTGATGAGCAGTTCTTC
-	TRBJ1-1	TRBV20-1	many	CSARSQGTEAFF	TGCAGTGCTAGATCACAGGGCACTGAAGCTTTCTTT
-	TRBJ2-1	TRBV3-1	-	CASSQPIEGSEQFF	TGTGCCAGCAGCCAACCAATTGAGGGGAGTGAGCAGTTCTTC
-	TRBJ2-7	TRBV10-3	-	CAISEGHLPYEQYF	TGTGCCATCAGTGAGGGACATCTCCCCTACGAGCAGTACTTC
-	TRBJ1-1	TRBV5-1	many	CASSLVGFRTEAFF	TGCGCCAGCAGCTTGGTTGGTTTTAGGACTGAAGCTTTCTTT